This entry is about one TCR beta chain. The junction shows a germline mismatch at one end, possibly a read error. These data come from a study of T cells in Graves' hyperthyroidism and ophthalmopathy. The source material, RNA transcripts, was used to amplify TCR beta CDR3 regions. The TCR CDR3 first-round RT-PCR relied on the HTBI primer set. TCRdb re-analysed the multiplex PCR reads in MiXCR, keeping a single row per CDR3 protein. The sample has roughly 550,000 distinct CDR3 sequences, approximately 16% seen once. For ophthalmopathy patients, the Clinical Activity Score was at least 3 and the NOSPECS grade at least 4; duration was under 3 months. Out of roughly 9.1 ml of fresh peripheral blood came the PBMCs. Germline V gene data show CDR1 as SGHTA and CDR2 as FQGNSA. The CDR3 is 18 amino acids.

This TCR was sampled from a woman in her twenties or thirties with Graves' ophthalmopathy. Sample: blood. The gene calls are TRBV7-2 and TRBJ2-7; 10 positions agree with TRBD1. Here the CDR3 reads CASSQDYRRDRGPYEQYF. The CDR3 DNA is TGCGCCAGCAGCCAAGATTATCGAAGGGACAGGGGTCCATACGAGCAGTACTTC. The full variable domain, completed using reference TRBV7-2 and TRBJ2-7, is GAGVSQSPSNKVTEKGKDVELRCDPISGHTALYWYRQSLGQGLEFLIYFQGNSAPDKSGLPSDRFSAERTGGSVSTLTIQRTQQEDSAVYLCASSQDYRRDRGPYEQYFGPGTRLTVT.